This T cell receptor (beta chain) was sequenced for a study of blood T cell repertoires in COVID-19. Across the whole study: Specimens from acute and convalescent COVID-19 originated in the United States, Italy and Spain. Nucleic acid was either cDNA or gDNA, and it came from T cells, B-cell-depleted T cells, or PBMCs.

In Seattle, patients joined the study during active infection and were tracked longitudinally. Data came from immunoSEQ multiplex PCR; TCRdb stores just in-frame clones and leaves some out. The table has some 300,000 clones, 90% seen once. This receptor was obtained from a woman in her 50s with COVID-19, enrolled during active disease. Sequenced sample: peripheral blood.

The CDR3 is CASSLLYHTDTQYF. The CDR3 nucleotides are TGTGCCAGCAGTTTACTCTATCACACAGATACGCAGTATTTT. The chain joins TRBV27 to TRBJ2-3; no reliable D call. This CDR3 comprises 14 residues. Trimming cost V 2 bases and J 2 bases, with 8 bases left between them. CDR1 and CDR2 from the germline V gene are MNHEY and SMNVEV (reference sequence).